A selection of T cell receptor beta chains follows, all from one sample in a study of regulatory T cells in long-lasting Graves disease. A single record per CDR3 protein comes from TCRdb applying MiXCR to the multiplex PCR reads. Altogether roughly 430,000 distinct CDR3 sequences are present, 21% being singletons, with the ten largest covering roughly an eighth. The sample in question was peripheral blood mononuclear cells (PBMCs), obtained when the disease was refractory, from a patient treated with antithyroid drugs. Receptor source: a female donor with Graves disease. CDR3s include the opening cysteine and the closing phenylalanine or tryptophan. The D gene is left open where the match is weak.

D: -
J: TRBJ2-1
V: TRBV7-2
CDR3: CASSSLEYNEQFF

D: -
J: TRBJ2-4
V: TRBV12-3/TRBV12-4
CDR3: CASSLSGVELGLAKNIQYF

D: -
J: TRBJ2-7
V: TRBV19
CDR3: CASSTKRESVEQYF

D: -
J: TRBJ1-4
V: TRBV28
CDR3: CASSSTTRNEKLFF

D: -
J: TRBJ2-7
V: TRBV29-1
CDR3: CSVVDDSYEQYF

D: -
J: TRBJ2-7
V: TRBV2
CDR3: CASGWTETYEQYF

D: -
J: TRBJ2-4
V: TRBV7-9
CDR3: CASSPQLGILNIQYF

D: -
J: TRBJ1-1
V: TRBV5-1
CDR3: CASSLARENTEAFF

D: -
J: TRBJ2-5
V: TRBV7-2
CDR3: CASSVMIQETQYF

D: -
J: TRBJ1-6
V: TRBV5-1
CDR3: CASSVLGDTDSPLHF